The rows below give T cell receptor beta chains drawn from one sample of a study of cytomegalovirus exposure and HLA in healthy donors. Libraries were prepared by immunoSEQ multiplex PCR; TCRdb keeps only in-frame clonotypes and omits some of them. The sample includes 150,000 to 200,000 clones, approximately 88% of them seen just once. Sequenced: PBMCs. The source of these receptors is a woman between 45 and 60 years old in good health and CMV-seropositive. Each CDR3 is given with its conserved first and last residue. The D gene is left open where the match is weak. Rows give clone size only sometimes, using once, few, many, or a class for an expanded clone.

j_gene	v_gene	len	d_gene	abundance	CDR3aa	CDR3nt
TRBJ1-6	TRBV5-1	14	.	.	CASSRDLGASPLHF	TGCGCCAGCAGCCGGGACTTGGGTGCTTCACCCCTCCACTTT
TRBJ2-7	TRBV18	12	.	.	CASSPLGDEQYF	TGTGCCAGCTCACCGCTAGGGGACGAGCAGTACTTC
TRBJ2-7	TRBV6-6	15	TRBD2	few	CASSQSSGGSYEQYF	TGTGCCAGCAGCCAATCTAGCGGGGGTTCTTACGAGCAGTACTTC
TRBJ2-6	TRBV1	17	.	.	CTSSPQGPTSGANVLTF	TGCACCAGCAGCCCTCAGGGTCCGACCTCTGGGGCCAACGTCCTGACTTTC
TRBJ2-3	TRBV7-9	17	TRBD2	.	CASSFGLAGGGTDTQYF	TGTGCCAGCAGCTTCGGACTAGCGGGGGGGGGCACAGATACGCAGTATTTT
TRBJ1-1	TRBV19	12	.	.	CASTGPDLEAFF	TGTGCCAGTACGGGTCCTGACCTTGAAGCTTTCTTT
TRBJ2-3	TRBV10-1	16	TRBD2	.	CASSESRAGLGDTQYF	TGCGCCAGCAGTGAGTCCCGAGCGGGGTTGGGAGATACGCAGTATTTT
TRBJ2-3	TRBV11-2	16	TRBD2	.	CASSPGLAGITDTQYF	TGTGCCAGCAGCCCTGGACTAGCGGGGATCACAGATACGCAGTATTTT
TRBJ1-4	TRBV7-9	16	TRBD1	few	CASSLGRTGPNEKLFF	TGTGCCAGCAGCTTAGGTCGGACAGGGCCTAATGAAAAACTGTTTTTT
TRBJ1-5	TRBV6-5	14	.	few	CASSRGVGNQPQHF	TGTGCCAGCAGTCGGGGGGTTGGCAATCAGCCCCAGCATTTT
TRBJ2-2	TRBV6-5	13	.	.	CASRSLVTGELFF	TGTGCCAGCAGAAGCCTTGTCACCGGGGAGCTGTTTTTT